A selection of T cell receptor beta chains follows, all from one sample in a study of T cell responses to AZD1222 COVID-19 vaccine. Method: immunoSEQ multiplex PCR; TCRdb's copy keeps in-frame clones and lacks some. Among more than 120,000 clones listed, around 84% were seen once. Sequences were derived from peripheral blood, sampled 28 days after the second AZD1222 dose. The origin of the receptors is an adult who received the AZD1222 COVID-19 vaccine. The CDR3 runs from the conserved cysteine through the conserved F or W. Each record gives: clone size, V gene, D gene, J gene, CDR3 DNA, CDR3 protein. A D gene is named only where the DNA matches it firmly. Clone size is not always given. Where it is, it says once, few, many or a class for expanded clones.

-	TRBV6-5	-	TRBJ1-2	TGTGCCAGCAGTTACGGGGTTAACTATGGCTACACCTTC	CASSYGVNYGYTF
-	TRBV7-2	-	TRBJ2-6	TGTGCCAGCAGCTTTTTAGGGGCCAACGTCCTGACTTTC	CASSFLGANVLTF
-	TRBV29-1	-	TRBJ1-2	TGCAGCGAAGACAAAGGCTACACCTTC	CSEDKGYTF
-	TRBV6-5	TRBD2	TRBJ2-5	TGTGCCAGCTGGCTAGCGGGGATCCCAGAGACCCAGTACTTC	CASWLAGIPETQYF
-	TRBV28	-	TRBJ2-1	TGTGCCAGCAGTGGCGCAGGGAGGGAGCAGTTCTTC	CASSGAGREQFF
-	TRBV5-6	TRBD1	TRBJ1-3	TGTGCCAGCAGTTTGAGACAGGGTACTGGAAACACCATATATTTT	CASSLRQGTGNTIYF
-	TRBV29-1	-	TRBJ2-5	TGCAGCGGAAATCAGGGGTCTGAGACCCAGTACTTC	CSGNQGSETQYF
-	TRBV28	-	TRBJ1-2	TGTGCCAGCAGTGATATAGGAGGCTACACCTTC	CASSDIGGYTF
-	TRBV24-1	-	TRBJ2-1	TGTGCCACCAGCGGAGTAGGAGGGGCCTACAATGAGCAGTTCTTC	CATSGVGGAYNEQFF
once	TRBV7-8	-	TRBJ1-3	TGTGCCAGCAGCACCATGCGGGGTTGGGAAGGAAACACCATATATTTT	CASSTMRGWEGNTIYF
-	TRBV7-9	-	TRBJ2-5	TGTGCCAGCAGCTTAGGAGGCCCCCGAGGAGAGACCCAGTACTTC	CASSLGGPRGETQYF
-	TRBV7-2	-	TRBJ2-3	TGTGCCAGCAGCTTTCGGGGGGCCACAGATACGCAGTATTTT	CASSFRGATDTQYF
once	TRBV6-5	TRBD1	TRBJ1-6	TGTGCCAGCAGTCGGGACAGTTATAATTCACCCCTCCACTTT	CASSRDSYNSPLHF
medium-sized	TRBV4-1	TRBD2	TRBJ2-7	TGCGCCAGCAGCCAAGGGGCCGGCGGGGGGCTCCCTAGCGAGCAGTACTTC	CASSQGAGGGLPSEQYF
-	TRBV28	TRBD1	TRBJ2-5	TGTGCCAGCAGTTTAGGACAGGGGCCCTTCCAAGAGACCCAGTACTTC	CASSLGQGPFQETQYF
-	TRBV7-2	-	TRBJ2-1	TGTGCCAGCAGCTTAGCAGGGGGGGGCGGAAATGAGCAGTTCTTC	CASSLAGGGGNEQFF
-	TRBV9	TRBD1	TRBJ1-6	TGTGCCAGCAGCGGAACAGGGGACTCACCCCTCCACTTT	CASSGTGDSPLHF
-	TRBV4-2	-	TRBJ1-1	TGTGCCAGCAGCCAAGATTTAAAGGTCGTGGGTGGCACTGAAGCTTTCTTT	CASSQDLKVVGGTEAFF
-	TRBV30	-	TRBJ1-4	TGTGCCTGGAGTGTGGCCCGGACAGAGAAACTGTTTTTT	CAWSVARTEKLFF
-	TRBV5-6	-	TRBJ2-3	TGTGCCAGCAGCGAAGGACAACCCGACACAGATACGCAGTATTTT	CASSEGQPDTDTQYF
-	TRBV28	-	TRBJ2-7	TGTGCCAGCAGTTCTCTGGGCTTTGGGAGGGAGCAGTACTTC	CASSSLGFGREQYF
-	TRBV15	-	TRBJ1-4	TGTGCCACCCGTACGACCGGGCCCGCTAATGAAAAACTGTTTTTT	CATRTTGPANEKLFF